A single TCR beta chain is shown here with its context. Its antigen is unidentified. Sequencing templates came from extracted RNA that was reverse transcribed into cDNA. Profiling relied on immunoSEQ multiplex PCR, and the TCRdb table lists in-frame clones only, not all of them. This table has about 190,000 clones, 45% to 65% appearing once. This CDR3 region has 14 residues. The germline V gene has CDR1 SGHRS and CDR2 YFSETQ. Trimming took 4 bases from V and 1 from J; bases not matched to a gene: 4. Documented treatment: oral pan-JAK inhibitor, 5-10 mg twice daily. The data were obtained in a study of CD8+ T cells in alopecia areata. Study-wide background: Patients in the study were on tofacitinib for 6 to 18 months, then off it for 6 months.

Study conclusions and caveats: Scalp clonality dropped significantly under tofacitinib, as did expanded CD8+ top-100 clones.

This chain uses TRBV5-1 with TRBJ2-5, with 7 bases identical to TRBD2. This TCR derives from a human donor with alopecia areata. Source: CD4+ T cells sorted from blood, taken at week 4, from a patient treated with tofacitinib. CDR3: CASSKTGGQETQYF. CDR3 DNA: TGCGCCAGCAGCAAGACGGGAGGCCAAGAGACCCAGTACTTC.